These 13 T cell receptor beta chains share one sample of origin, sequenced in a study of shared clonotypes between healthy human individuals. Assay used: immunoSEQ multiplex PCR; TCRdb lists only in-frame clones, some missing. The data contain approximately 590,000 clones, roughly 95% of them singletons. Naivety among CD8 cells was defined by CD45RO negativity and positive CCR7 selection, thereby excluding terminally differentiated effector memory CD45RA+ cells. Sequencing was performed on naive CD8+ T cells sorted from blood. These receptors came from a woman in her thirties in good health.

The chain combines TRBV4-1 with TRBJ2-1; 9 nucleotides align to TRBD2. V shed 2 bases and J 3 bases; nucleotides not matched to a gene: 2. The CDR3 has 15 residues. The germline gives CDR1 MGHRA, CDR2 YSYEKL. The CDR3 DNA follows: TGCGCCAGCAGCCAACTAGCGGGACGCTACAATGAGCAGTTCTTC. Protein product: CASSQLAGRYNEQFF.

The chain recombines TRBV27 with TRBJ2-3; D may match TRBD1 or TRBD2 (5 bases each). Germline CDR1 MNHEY, CDR2 SMNVEV (reference sequence). The germline V and J ends were trimmed by 2 bases and 0 bases, with 9 bases remaining between them. The CDR3 length is 15 residues. The CDR3 region is CASSLPGRSTDTQYF. CDR3 nucleotide sequence: TGTGCCAGCAGTTTACCGGGACGGAGCACAGATACGCAGTATTTT.

This clone appeared a single time. V usage is TRBV2 and J usage is TRBJ1-1; no definite D call. The CDR3 is 13 amino acids. Trimming shortened V by 3 bases and J by 3 bases, and 8 bases separated the two germline ends. From germline, CDR1 is SNHLY and CDR2 FYNNEI. CDR3 in DNA: TGTGCCAGCAGTGATGAGGGATACACTGAAGCTTTCTTT. Its protein is CASSDEGYTEAFF. Full variable domain (rest looked up from reference TRBV2 and TRBJ1-1): EPEVTQTPSHQVTQMGQEVILRCVPISNHLYFYWYRQILGQKVEFLVSFYNNEISEKSEIFDDQFSVERPDGSNFTLKIRSTKLEDSAMYFCASSDEGYTEAFFGQGTRLTVV.

This CDR3 is CASSAGTSGRAGNEQFF. CDR3 DNA: TGTGCCAGCAGTGCAGGGACTAGCGGGAGGGCGGGGAATGAGCAGTTCTTC. The rearrangement uses TRBV27 and TRBJ2-1; 16 bases align to TRBD2. The CDR3 sequence is 17 residues long. V dropped 5 bases and J dropped 7; count of bases not matched to a gene: 8. Germline V gene sequence: CDR1 MNHEY, CDR2 SMNVEV (reference sequence).

The table lists this clone with a count of one. The V call is TRBV21-1, the J call TRBJ2-7; whether TRBD2, the table's D call, matches the DNA was not checked. TRBV21-1 is classified as a pseudogene. The CDR3 spans 18 residues. The CDR3 DNA reads TGTGCCAGCAGCAAAGAGGAGACTAGCGGGAGTCCGCCCCACGAGCAGTACTTC. Translation gives CASSKEETSGSPPHEQYF.

The chain links TRBV4-1 to TRBJ2-7; 7 bases are a match to TRBD1. The germline gives CDR1 MGHRA, CDR2 YSYEKL. The CDR3 extends over 15 amino acids. V dropped 0 bases and J dropped 3; count of bases not matched to a gene: 5. The DNA for the CDR3 is TGCGCCAGCAGCCAAGAGGACAGGACAAACTACGAGCAGTACTTC. Translation gives CASSQEDRTNYEQYF.

This clone was seen only once. The CDR3 coding sequence is TGTGCCAGCAGTTTGATACCCAGTTCCCAAGAGACCCAGTACTTC. Its protein product is CASSLIPSSQETQYF. This sequence joins TRBV28 and TRBJ2-5, with D unclear. The V gene lost 3 bases and the J gene lost 1 base, with 12 bases spanning the gap. The CDR3 has 15 residues. Germline V gene lookup returns CDR1 MDHEN and CDR2 SYDVKM.

V gene TRBV6-6 combines with J gene TRBJ2-2; 9 nucleotides agree with TRBD2. The ends lost 4 bases at V and 0 bases at J; junction bases unmatched: 3. The CDR3 runs to 16 residues. Germline V gene lookup returns CDR1 MNHNY and CDR2 SVGAGI (reference sequence). The CDR3: CASSLLAGTNTGELFF. CDR3 in DNA: TGTGCCAGCAGTTTACTAGCGGGTACGAACACCGGGGAGCTGTTTTTT.

In this sample, this clone turned up once. The rearrangement uses TRBV27 and TRBJ2-3; the match to TRBD2 covers 12 bases. CDR1 is MNHEY, CDR2 SMNVEV, per germline (reference sequence). The CDR3 sequence is 14 residues long. Trimming took 3 bases from V and 6 from J; bases not matched to a gene: 1. CDR3 in DNA: TGTGCCAGCAGTTTCCTAGCGGGAGGGGATACGCAGTATTTT. Translation: CASSFLAGGDTQYF.

The V call is TRBV7-2, the J call TRBJ1-5; tentative D call: TRBD1 (6 bases). Trimming pared 5 bases from V and 0 bases from J, leaving 11 bases between. The CDR3 runs 15 residues. Germline CDR1 SGHTA, CDR2 FQGNSA. CDR3 region: CASSTEGGSNQPQHF. CDR3 nucleotides: TGTGCCAGCAGCACGGAGGGGGGTAGCAATCAGCCCCAGCATTTT.

The chain uses TRBV28 and TRBJ2-1, with D hard to call. The length of the CDR3 is 14 residues. CDR1 is MDHEN, CDR2 SYDVKM, per germline. With 5 bases removed from V and 3 bases from J, the gap between germline ends came to 11 bases. DNA for the CDR3: TGTGCCAGCAGTCCCCAGTGGAGCTACAATGAGCAGTTCTTC. It is translated as CASSPQWSYNEQFF.

The genes are TRBV25-1 and TRBJ1-4; 7 nucleotides match TRBD1. Trimming took 4 bases from V and 4 from J; bases not matched to a gene: 15. Germline CDR1 reads MGHDK; CDR2 reads SYGVNS. The CDR3 is 18 amino acids. The chain's CDR3 is CASSGDVSGGASNEKLFF. CDR3 bases: TGTGCCAGCAGTGGGGATGTGTCAGGGGGAGCGAGTAATGAAAAACTGTTTTTT.

The CDR3 DNA sequence: TGTGCCAGCAGCCCCCGGCTAGCGGAGACCTACAATGAGCAGTTCTTC. As protein: CASSPRLAETYNEQFF. V gene TRBV7-9 combines with J gene TRBJ2-1, with 7 bases matching TRBD2. J lost 2 bases, V lost 5 bases, and 9 bases had no gene match. The CDR3 covers 16 residues. Germline CDR1 is SEHNR and CDR2 is FQNEAQ (reference sequence).